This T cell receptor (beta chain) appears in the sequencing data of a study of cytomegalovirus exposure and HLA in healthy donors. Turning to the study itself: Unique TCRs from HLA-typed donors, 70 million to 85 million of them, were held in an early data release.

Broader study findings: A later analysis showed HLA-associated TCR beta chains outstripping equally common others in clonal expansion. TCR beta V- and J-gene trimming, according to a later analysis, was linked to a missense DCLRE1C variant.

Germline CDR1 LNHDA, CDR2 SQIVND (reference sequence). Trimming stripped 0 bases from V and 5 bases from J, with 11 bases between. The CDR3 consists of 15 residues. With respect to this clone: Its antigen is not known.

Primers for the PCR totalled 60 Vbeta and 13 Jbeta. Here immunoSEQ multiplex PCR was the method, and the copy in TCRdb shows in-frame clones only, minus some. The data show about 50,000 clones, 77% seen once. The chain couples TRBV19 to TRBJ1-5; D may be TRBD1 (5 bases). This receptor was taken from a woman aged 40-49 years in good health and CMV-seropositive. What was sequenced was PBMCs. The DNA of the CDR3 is TGTGCCAGTAGTATAGATTGGGGGGAAGATCAGCCCCAGCATTTT. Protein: CASSIDWGEDQPQHF.